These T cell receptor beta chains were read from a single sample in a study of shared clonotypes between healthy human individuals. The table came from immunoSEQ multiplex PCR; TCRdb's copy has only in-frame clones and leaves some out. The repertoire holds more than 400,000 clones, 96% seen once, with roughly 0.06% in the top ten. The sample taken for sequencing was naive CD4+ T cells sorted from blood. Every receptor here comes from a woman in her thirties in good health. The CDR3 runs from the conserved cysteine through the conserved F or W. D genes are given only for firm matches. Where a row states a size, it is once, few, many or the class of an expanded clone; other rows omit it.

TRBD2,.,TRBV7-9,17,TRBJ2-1,CASSLSHSGSSYNEQFF,TGTGCCAGCAGCTTGTCCCACAGCGGGAGCTCCTACAATGAGCAGTTCTTC
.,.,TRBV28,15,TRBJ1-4,CASTVRQATNEKLFF,TGTGCCAGCACAGTTAGACAGGCAACTAATGAAAAACTGTTTTTT
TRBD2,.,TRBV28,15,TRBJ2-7,CASRGAGLAEYEQYF,TGTGCCAGCAGGGGAGCGGGACTAGCAGAGTACGAGCAGTACTTC
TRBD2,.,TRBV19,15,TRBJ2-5,CASSVSGRAGETQYF,TGTGCCAGTAGTGTCAGCGGGAGGGCCGGTGAGACCCAGTACTTC
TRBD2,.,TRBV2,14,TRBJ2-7,CASRRLAGGYEQYF,TGTGCCAGCAGAAGACTAGCGGGAGGCTACGAGCAGTACTTC
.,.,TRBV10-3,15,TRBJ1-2,CAISESGEGRYGYTF,TGTGCCATCAGTGAGTCGGGGGAGGGACGGTATGGCTACACCTTC
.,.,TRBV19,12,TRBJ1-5,CASSSATRAQHF,TGTGCCAGTAGTTCTGCGACGCGGGCCCAGCATTTT
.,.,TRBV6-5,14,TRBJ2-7,CASRSRHGSYEQYF,TGTGCCAGCAGGTCCCGCCACGGCTCCTACGAGCAGTACTTC
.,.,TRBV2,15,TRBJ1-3,CASSEGRHSGNTIYF,TGTGCCAGCAGTGAGGGACGGCACTCTGGAAACACCATATATTTT
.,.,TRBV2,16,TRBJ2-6,CASSALLGSGANVLTF,TGTGCCAGCAGCGCTCTGCTCGGCTCTGGGGCCAACGTCCTGACTTTC
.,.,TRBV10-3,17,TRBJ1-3,CAISGTLDQHSGNTIYF,TGTGCCATCAGTGGAACCCTAGACCAGCACTCTGGAAACACCATATATTTT
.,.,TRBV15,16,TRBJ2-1,CATSNPLASSYNEQFF,TGTGCCACCAGCAACCCCCTAGCGAGCTCCTACAATGAGCAGTTCTTC
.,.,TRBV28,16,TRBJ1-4,CASNIVWGGREEKLFF,TGTGCCAGCAATATCGTGTGGGGGGGGCGCGAGGAAAAACTGTTTTTT
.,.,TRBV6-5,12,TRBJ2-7,CASSNSPGEQYF,TGTGCCAGCAGTAATTCCCCCGGCGAGCAGTACTTC
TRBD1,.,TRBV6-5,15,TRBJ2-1,CASSSYGTAYNEQFF,TGTGCCAGCAGTTCTTACGGGACAGCCTACAATGAGCAGTTCTTC
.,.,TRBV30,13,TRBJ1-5,CAWRARGKQPQHF,TGTGCCTGGAGAGCCCGGGGGAAACAGCCCCAGCATTTT
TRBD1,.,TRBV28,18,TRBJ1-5,CASSLGQGWVSRNQPQHF,TGTGCCAGCAGTTTAGGACAGGGCTGGGTATCACGCAATCAGCCCCAGCATTTT
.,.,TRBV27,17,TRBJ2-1,CASSLITTRSSYNEQFF,TGTGCCAGCAGTTTAATCACGACTAGAAGCTCCTACAATGAGCAGTTCTTC
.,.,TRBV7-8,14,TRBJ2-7,CASSLATGPYEQYF,TGTGCCAGCAGCTTAGCTACGGGACCCTACGAGCAGTACTTC
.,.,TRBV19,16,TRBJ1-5,CASSINQGVPNQPQHF,TGTGCCAGTAGTATTAACCAGGGAGTACCCAATCAGCCCCAGCATTTT
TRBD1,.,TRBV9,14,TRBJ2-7,CASSAGQSPYEQYF,TGTGCCAGCAGCGCGGGACAGTCCCCCTACGAGCAGTACTTC
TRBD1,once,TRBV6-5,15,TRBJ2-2,CASSPDRANTGELFF,TGTGCCAGCAGTCCCGACAGGGCGAACACCGGGGAGCTGTTTTTT
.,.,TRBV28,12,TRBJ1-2,CASSFPGHGYTF,TGTGCCAGCAGTTTTCCGGGACACGGCTACACCTTC
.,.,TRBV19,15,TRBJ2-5,CASSIDRQSQETQYF,TGTGCCAGTAGTATAGACCGACAGTCCCAAGAGACCCAGTACTTC